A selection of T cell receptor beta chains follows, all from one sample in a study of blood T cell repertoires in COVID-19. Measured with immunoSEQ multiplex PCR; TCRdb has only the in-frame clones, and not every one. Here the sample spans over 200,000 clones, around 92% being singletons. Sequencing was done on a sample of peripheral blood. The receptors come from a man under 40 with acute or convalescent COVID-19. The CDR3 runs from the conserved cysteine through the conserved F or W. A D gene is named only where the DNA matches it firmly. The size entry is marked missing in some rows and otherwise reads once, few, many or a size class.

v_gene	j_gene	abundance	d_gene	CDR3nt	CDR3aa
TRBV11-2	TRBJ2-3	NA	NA	TGTGCCAGCAGATATAGCCTTAGCACAGATACGCAGTATTTT	CASRYSLSTDTQYF
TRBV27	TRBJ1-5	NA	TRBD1	TGTGCCAGCAGTAGAAACCGGGACAGGGGCTCCGATAGCAATCAGCCCCAGCATTTT	CASSRNRDRGSDSNQPQHF
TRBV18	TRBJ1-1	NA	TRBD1	TGTGCCAGCTCACCACCGTTAAGGGGGCGAAACACTGAAGCTTTCTTT	CASSPPLRGRNTEAFF
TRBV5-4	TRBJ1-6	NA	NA	TGTGCCAGCAGCTTGGGAGGGCAACAATTAAATTCACCCCTCCACTTT	CASSLGGQQLNSPLHF
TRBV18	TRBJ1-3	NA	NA	TGTGCCAGCTCACCTAACAGCTTCTCTGGAAACACCATATATTTT	CASSPNSFSGNTIYF
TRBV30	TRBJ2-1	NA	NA	TGTGCCTGGAGTGTACTTCTCAATGAGCAGTTCTTC	CAWSVLLNEQFF
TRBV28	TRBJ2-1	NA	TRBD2	TGTGCCAGCATCATGGCGGGAGTTTACAATGAGCAGTTCTTC	CASIMAGVYNEQFF
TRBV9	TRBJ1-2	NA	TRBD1	TGTGCCAGCACGACATCAGGGGGCTATGGCTACACCTTC	CASTTSGGYGYTF
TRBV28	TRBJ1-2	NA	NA	TGTGCCAGCAGTTTTCGCTCGGGCGCGGGTGGCTACACCTTC	CASSFRSGAGGYTF
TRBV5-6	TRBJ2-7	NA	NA	TGTGCCAGCAGCAGTACTACAGGGGAGCAGTACTTC	CASSSTTGEQYF
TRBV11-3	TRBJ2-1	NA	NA	TGTGCCAGCAGCTTAGGCGCGGCCTACAATGAGCAGTTCTTC	CASSLGAAYNEQFF
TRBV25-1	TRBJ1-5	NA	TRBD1	TGTGCCAGCAGTGTCGTGGACAGGGGGCGTTGCAATCAGCCCCAGCATTTT	CASSVVDRGRCNQPQHF
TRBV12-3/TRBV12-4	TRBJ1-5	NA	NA	TGTGCCAGCAGTTCAGGGTATCAGCCCCAGCATTTT	CASSSGYQPQHF
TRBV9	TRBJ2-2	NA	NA	TGTGCCAGCAGCCTGGACTACACCGGGGAGCTGTTTTTT	CASSLDYTGELFF
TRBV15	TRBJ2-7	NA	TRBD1	TGTGCCACCAGCAGAGCAGACAGGGTGAAGTCCTACGAGCAGTACTTC	CATSRADRVKSYEQYF
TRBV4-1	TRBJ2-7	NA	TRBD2	TGCGCCAGCAGCCCACCGCCTGGGACTAGCGGAATCTACGAGCAGTACTTC	CASSPPPGTSGIYEQYF
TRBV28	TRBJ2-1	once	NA	TGTGCCAGCAGTTCTCCGGGTGGTAGCGGAAACAATGAGCAGTTCTTC	CASSSPGGSGNNEQFF
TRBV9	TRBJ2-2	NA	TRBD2	TGTGCCAGCAGCCGGGGGGAGGTCGGGGAGCTGTTTTTT	CASSRGEVGELFF
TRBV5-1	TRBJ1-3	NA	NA	TGCGCCAGCAGCTTGGGAGGTATGGTTTACGGAAACACCATATATTTT	CASSLGGMVYGNTIYF
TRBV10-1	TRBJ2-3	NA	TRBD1	TGCGCCAGCAGGGGACAGGGGGCAGATACGCAGTATTTT	CASRGQGADTQYF
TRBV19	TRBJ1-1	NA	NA	TGTGCCAGTAGTATAGTAAACAGGTTGAACACTGAAGCTTTCTTT	CASSIVNRLNTEAFF
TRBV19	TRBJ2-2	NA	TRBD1	TGTGCCAGTAGTCGGACAGGGACGAACACCGGGGAGCTGTTTTTT	CASSRTGTNTGELFF